The clone carrying this T cell receptor (beta chain) was recorded many times. Its antigen is unknown. This sample is part of a study of T-cell reconstitution after alpha-beta-depleted transplantation in children. TCRbeta library preparation incorporated unique molecular identifiers. TCRdb redid the calling of the PCR reads with MiXCR, one entry per CDR3 protein. The repertoire includes about 440,000 distinct CDR3 sequences, roughly 44% of them detected once, and about 30% sits in the top ten. V lost 2 bases and J lost 5; bases outside the gene matches: 3. This CDR3 spans 14 amino acids. Germline V CDR1 and CDR2: SGHRS, YFSETQ. Study findings and constraints: Certain patients had high TCRbeta diversity at day 60, and it came from recipient T cells and thymic progenitors that survived. Reports say that about two months after transplant, the alpha-beta T cells came out of several hundred graft clones that had expanded.

V and J are TRBV5-1 and TRBJ1-2; 10 bases map to TRBD1. The specimen comprised PBMCs, sampled before TCRalphabeta/CD19-depleted stem cell transplant. The sequence was collected from a girl aged 2-10 years with aplastic anemia, due to receive a stem cell transplant. CDR3 bases: TGCGCCAGCAGCTTTGACAGGGGGCTGTATGGCTACACCTTC. It yields the protein CASSFDRGLYGYTF.